This T cell receptor beta chain was sequenced for a study of OX40 agonist ivuxolimab in advanced cancers. CDR1 and CDR2 from the germline V gene are ENHRY and SYGVKD. The CDR3 is 15 residues long. V lost 11 bases and J lost 0; bases outside the gene matches: 8. Study-wide results and limits: The antigens recognized by the expanded peripheral T cells, that is their antigen specificity, were not determined. Expanded clones tended on average to be more numerous among CD8+ T cells than CD4+.

TCRdb's copy holds only in-frame clones and misses some; the assay was immunoSEQ multiplex PCR. The table records approximately 100,000 clones, about 87% of them present only once. On this clone: As yet, its antigen is unknown.

This TCR came from an adult with an advanced solid tumor such as melanoma, head and neck, liver or kidney cancer. The chain carries TRBV10-3 and TRBJ1-2; 11 bases match TRBD1. Source: CD4+ or CD8+ T cells sorted from blood, taken in a trial of the OX40 agonist ivuxolimab. This CDR3 is CASRGQGEANYGYTF. The CDR3 coding sequence is TGTGCCTCCCGGGGACAGGGGGAGGCTAACTATGGCTACACCTTC.